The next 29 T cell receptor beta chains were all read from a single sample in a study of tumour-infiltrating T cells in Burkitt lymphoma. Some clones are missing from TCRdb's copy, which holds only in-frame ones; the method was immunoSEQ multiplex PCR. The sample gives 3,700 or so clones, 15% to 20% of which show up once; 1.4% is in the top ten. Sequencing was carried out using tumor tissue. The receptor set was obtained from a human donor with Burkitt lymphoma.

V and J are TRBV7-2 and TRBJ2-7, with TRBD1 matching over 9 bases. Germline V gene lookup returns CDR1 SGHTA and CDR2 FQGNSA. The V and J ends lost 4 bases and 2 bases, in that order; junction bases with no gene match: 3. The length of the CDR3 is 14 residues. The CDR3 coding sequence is TGTGCCAGCAGCTGGACAGGGGTGGCCTACGAGCAGTACTTC. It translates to CASSWTGVAYEQYF. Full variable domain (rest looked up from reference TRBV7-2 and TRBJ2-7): GAGVSQSPSNKVTEKGKDVELRCDPISGHTALYWYRQSLGQGLEFLIYFQGNSAPDKSGLPSDRFSAERTGGSVSTLTIQRTQQEDSAVYLCASSWTGVAYEQYFGPGTRLTVT.

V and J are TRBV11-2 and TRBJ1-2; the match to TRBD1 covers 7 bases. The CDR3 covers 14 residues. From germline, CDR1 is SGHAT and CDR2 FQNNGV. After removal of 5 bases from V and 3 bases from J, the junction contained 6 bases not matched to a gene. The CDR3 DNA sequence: TGTGCCAGCAGCCTACAGGGGACAGACTATGGCTACACCTTC. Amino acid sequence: CASSLQGTDYGYTF.

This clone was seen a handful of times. The CDR3 nucleotides read TGTGCCAGCAGTTTAACAGGGTACGGAGATCAGCCCCAGCATTTT. It encodes CASSLTGYGDQPQHF. The chain has TRBV27 and TRBJ1-5; D is perhaps TRBD1 (6 bases). The CDR3 is 15 residues long. CDR1 is MNHEY and CDR2 is SMNVEV in the germline V gene (reference sequence). Between the trimmed V and J ends, which lost 2 bases and 5 bases, there was a span of 13 bases.

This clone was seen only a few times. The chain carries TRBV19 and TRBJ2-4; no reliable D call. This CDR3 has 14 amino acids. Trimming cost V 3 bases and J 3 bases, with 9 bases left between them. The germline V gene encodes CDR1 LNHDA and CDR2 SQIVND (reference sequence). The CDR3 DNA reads TGTGCCAGTAGTATCACTGGGAACAAAAACATTCAGTACTTC. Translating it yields CASSITGNKNIQYF.

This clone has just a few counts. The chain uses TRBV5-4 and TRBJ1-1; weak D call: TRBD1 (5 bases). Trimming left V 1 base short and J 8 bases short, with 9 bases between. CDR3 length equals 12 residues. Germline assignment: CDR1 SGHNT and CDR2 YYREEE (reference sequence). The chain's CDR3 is CASSLSGTEAFF. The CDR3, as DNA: TGTGCCAGCAGCTTGAGTGGGACCGAAGCTTTCTTT. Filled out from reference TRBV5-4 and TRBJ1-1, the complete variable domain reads ETGVTQSPTHLIKTRGQQVTLRCSSQSGHNTVSWYQQALGQGPQFIFQYYREEENGRGNFPPRFSGLQFPNYSSELNVNALELDDSALYLCASSLSGTEAFFGQGTRLTVV.

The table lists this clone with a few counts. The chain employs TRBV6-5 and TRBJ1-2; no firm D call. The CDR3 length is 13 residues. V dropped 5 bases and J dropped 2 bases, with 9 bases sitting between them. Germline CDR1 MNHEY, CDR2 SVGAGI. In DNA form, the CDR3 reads TGTGCCAGCAGTCCGGGTCTCAACTATGGCTACACCTTC. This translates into CASSPGLNYGYTF.

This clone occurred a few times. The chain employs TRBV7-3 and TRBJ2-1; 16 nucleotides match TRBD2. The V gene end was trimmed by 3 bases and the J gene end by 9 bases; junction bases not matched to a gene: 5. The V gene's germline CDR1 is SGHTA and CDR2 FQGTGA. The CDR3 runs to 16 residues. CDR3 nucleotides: TGTGCCAGCAGCTTGGGGACTAGCGGGAGGGCCGTTGAGCAGTTCTTC. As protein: CASSLGTSGRAVEQFF.

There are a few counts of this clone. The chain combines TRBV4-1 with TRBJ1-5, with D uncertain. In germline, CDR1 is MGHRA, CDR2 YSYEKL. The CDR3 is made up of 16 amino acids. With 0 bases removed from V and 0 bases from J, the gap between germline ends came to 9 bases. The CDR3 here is CASSQDSTYSNQPQHF. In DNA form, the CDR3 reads TGCGCCAGCAGCCAAGACAGTACCTATAGCAATCAGCCCCAGCATTTT.

The CDR3 reads CASSLSSYQETQYF. Written as DNA, the CDR3 is TGCGCCAGCAGCTTGAGCTCGTACCAAGAGACCCAGTACTTC. The genes are TRBV5-1 and TRBJ2-5; no firm D call. Germline V CDR1 and CDR2: SGHRS, YFSETQ. The CDR3 spans 14 residues. V lost 1 base, J lost 0 bases, and 7 bases lay in between.

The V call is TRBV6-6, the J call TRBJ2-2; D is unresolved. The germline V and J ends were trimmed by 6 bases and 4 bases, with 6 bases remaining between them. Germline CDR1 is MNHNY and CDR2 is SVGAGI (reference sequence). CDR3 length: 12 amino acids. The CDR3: CASRSVTGELFF. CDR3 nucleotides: TGTGCCAGCAGGTCCGTCACCGGGGAGCTGTTTTTT.

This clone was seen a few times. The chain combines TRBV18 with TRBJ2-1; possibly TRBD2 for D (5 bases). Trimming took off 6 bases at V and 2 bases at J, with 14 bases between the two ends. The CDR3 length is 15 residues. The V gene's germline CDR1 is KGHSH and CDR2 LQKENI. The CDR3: CASSLSAGTYNEQFF. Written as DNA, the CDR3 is TGTGCCAGCTCGCTCTCGGCGGGCACCTACAATGAGCAGTTCTTC.

The CDR3 bases are TGTGCCAGCAGTTTTCTAGAGGGGAGTAACACAGATACGCAGTATTTT. Translation: CASSFLEGSNTDTQYF. The gene calls are TRBV6-5 and TRBJ2-3; D is possibly TRBD1 or TRBD2 (5 bases each). The CDR3 runs to 16 residues. V dropped 4 bases and J dropped 2 bases, with 16 bases sitting between them. Germline-derived CDR1 and CDR2 are MNHEY and SVGAGI.

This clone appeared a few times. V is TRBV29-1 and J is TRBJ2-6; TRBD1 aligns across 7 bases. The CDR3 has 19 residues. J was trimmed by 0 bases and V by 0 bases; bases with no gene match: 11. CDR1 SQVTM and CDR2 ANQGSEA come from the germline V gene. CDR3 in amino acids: CSVEDPLGQAISGANVLTF. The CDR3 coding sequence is TGCAGCGTTGAAGATCCCCTAGGACAGGCCATCTCTGGGGCCAACGTCCTGACTTTC.

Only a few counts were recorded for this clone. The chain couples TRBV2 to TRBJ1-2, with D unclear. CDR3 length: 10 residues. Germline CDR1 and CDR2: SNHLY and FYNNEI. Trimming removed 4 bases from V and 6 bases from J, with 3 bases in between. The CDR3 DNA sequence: TGTGCCAGCAGTGGGAATGGCTACACCTTC. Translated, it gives CASSGNGYTF.

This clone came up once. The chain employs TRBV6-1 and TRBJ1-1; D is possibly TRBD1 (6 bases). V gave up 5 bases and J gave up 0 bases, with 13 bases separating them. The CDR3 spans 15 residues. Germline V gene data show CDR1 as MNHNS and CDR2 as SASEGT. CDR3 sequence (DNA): TGTGCCAGCAGTCGGGGGCCCCTCGTGAACACTGAAGCTTTCTTT. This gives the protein CASSRGPLVNTEAFF.

As DNA, the CDR3 is TGTGCCACCCTACAGGGAAACCAAGAGACCCAGTACTTC. Its protein product is CATLQGNQETQYF. The chain is built from TRBV6-5 and TRBJ2-5; a weak D match, TRBD1 (6 bases). V lost 10 bases, J lost 0 bases, and 12 bases lay in between. The CDR3 is made up of 13 amino acids. The germline gives CDR1 MNHEY, CDR2 SVGAGI.

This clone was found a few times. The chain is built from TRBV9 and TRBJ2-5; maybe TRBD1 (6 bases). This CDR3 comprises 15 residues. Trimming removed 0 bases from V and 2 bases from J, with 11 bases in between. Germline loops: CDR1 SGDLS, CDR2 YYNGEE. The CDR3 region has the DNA TGTGCCAGCAGCGTAGTCAGGGGTTCTCAAGAGACCCAGTACTTC. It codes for CASSVVRGSQETQYF.

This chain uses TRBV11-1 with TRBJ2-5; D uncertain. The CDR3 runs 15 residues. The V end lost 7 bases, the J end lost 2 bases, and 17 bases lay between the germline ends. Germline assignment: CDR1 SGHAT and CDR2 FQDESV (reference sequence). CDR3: CASTRARATQETQYF. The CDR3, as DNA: TGTGCCAGCACTCGGGCCCGGGCCACACAAGAGACCCAGTACTTC.

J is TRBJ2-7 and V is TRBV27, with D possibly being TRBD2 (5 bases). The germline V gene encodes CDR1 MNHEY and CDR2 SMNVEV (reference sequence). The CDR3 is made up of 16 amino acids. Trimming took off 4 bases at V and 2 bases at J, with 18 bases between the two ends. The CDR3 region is CASSSRIREFTYEQYF. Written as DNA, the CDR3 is TGTGCCAGCAGTTCCAGGATCCGGGAATTTACCTACGAGCAGTACTTC.

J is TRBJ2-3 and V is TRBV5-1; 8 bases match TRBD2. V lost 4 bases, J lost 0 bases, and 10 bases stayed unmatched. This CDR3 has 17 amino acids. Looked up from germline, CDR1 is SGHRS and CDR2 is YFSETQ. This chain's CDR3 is CASSPISGIRSTDTQYF. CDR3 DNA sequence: TGCGCCAGCAGCCCTATTAGCGGGATCCGTAGCACAGATACGCAGTATTTT.

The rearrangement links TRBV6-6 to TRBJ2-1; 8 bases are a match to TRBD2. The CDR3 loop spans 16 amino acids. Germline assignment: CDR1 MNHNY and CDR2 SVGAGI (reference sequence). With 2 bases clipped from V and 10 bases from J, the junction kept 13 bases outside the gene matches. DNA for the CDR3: TGTGCCAGCAGTTACGGGTTGGAGCGGGAGTACGACGAGCAGTTCTTC. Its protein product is CASSYGLEREYDEQFF.

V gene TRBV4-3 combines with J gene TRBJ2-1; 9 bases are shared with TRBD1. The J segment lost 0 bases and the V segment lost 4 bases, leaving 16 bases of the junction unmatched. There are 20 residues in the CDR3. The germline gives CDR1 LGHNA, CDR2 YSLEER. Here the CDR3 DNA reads TGCGCCAGCAGCCTGTTCGTGGGGGCGAAACAGGGGGCCTCCTACAATGAGCAGTTCTTC. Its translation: CASSLFVGAKQGASYNEQFF.

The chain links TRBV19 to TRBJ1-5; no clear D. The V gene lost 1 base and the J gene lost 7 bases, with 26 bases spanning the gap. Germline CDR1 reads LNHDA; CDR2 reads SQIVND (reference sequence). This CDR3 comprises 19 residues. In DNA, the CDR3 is TGTGCCAGTAGTATAGCGTGGCCAGGAAGCAATCAGCCCGGACAGCCCCAGCATTTT. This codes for CASSIAWPGSNQPGQPQHF.

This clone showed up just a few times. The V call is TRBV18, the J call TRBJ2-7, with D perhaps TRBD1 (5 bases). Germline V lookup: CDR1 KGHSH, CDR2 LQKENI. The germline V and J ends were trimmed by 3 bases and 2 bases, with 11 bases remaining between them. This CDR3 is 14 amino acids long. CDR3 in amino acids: CASSPSGSPYEQYF. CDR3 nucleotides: TGTGCCAGCTCACCCTCAGGGTCCCCCTACGAGCAGTACTTC.

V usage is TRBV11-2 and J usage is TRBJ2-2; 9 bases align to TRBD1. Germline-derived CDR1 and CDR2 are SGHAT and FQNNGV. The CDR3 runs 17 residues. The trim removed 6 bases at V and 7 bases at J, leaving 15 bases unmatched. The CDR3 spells CASRPSGQGRRGGELFF. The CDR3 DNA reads TGTGCCAGCAGACCGTCGGGACAGGGAAGGAGGGGCGGGGAGCTGTTTTTT.

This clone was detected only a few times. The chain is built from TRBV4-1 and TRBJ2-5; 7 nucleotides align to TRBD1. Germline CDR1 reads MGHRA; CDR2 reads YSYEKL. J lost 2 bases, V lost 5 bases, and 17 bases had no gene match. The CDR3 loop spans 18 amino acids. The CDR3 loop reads CASSEIARMPTGQETQYF. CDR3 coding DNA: TGCGCCAGCAGCGAAATAGCTCGTATGCCGACAGGGCAAGAGACCCAGTACTTC.

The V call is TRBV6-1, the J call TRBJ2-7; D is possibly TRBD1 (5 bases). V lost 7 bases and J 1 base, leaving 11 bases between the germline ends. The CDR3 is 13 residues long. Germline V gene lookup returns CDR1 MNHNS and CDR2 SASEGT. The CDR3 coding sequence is TGTGCCAGCAAACAAGGGGATTCCTACGAGCAGTACTTC. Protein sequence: CASKQGDSYEQYF.

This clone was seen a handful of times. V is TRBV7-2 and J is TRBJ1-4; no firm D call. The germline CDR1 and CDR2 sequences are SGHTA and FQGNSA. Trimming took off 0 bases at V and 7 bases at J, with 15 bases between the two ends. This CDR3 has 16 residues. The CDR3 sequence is CASSLAPGSVIEKLFF. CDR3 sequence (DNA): TGTGCCAGCAGCTTAGCCCCTGGGAGCGTCATTGAAAAACTGTTTTTT.

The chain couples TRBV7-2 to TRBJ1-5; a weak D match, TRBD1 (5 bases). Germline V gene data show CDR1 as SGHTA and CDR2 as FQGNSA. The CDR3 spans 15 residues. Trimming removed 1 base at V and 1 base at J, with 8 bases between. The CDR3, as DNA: TGTGCCAGCAGCTTAGTGGGGGTCAGCAATCAGCCCCAGCATTTT. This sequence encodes CASSLVGVSNQPQHF.